These 30 T cell receptor beta chains were sequenced from one sample in a study of T-cell memory formation after mild COVID-19. MiXCR, run by TCRdb on the 5' RACE reads, gives a single entry per CDR3 protein. The sample holds fewer than 150,000 distinct CDR3 sequences, 14% to 15% seen once. Material: PBMCs or a T cell subset sorted from them (not recorded which). The origin of the receptors is an adult woman who had mild COVID-19 (a few samples of this study predate the infection). Cell type and time point are not known.

This clonotype was observed many times. The genes are TRBV7-2 and TRBJ2-1, with 9 bases fitting TRBD2. This CDR3 contains 15 residues. The germline V gene has CDR1 SGHTA and CDR2 FQGNSA. Trimming cost V 5 bases and J 9 bases; bases outside gene matches: 11. This chain's CDR3 is CASSRRAGGPPEQFF. The DNA for the CDR3 is TGTGCCAGCAGCCGTCGGGCGGGAGGGCCTCCTGAGCAGTTCTTC. The whole variable domain, filled in from reference TRBV7-2 and TRBJ2-1, reads GAGVSQSPSNKVTEKGKDVELRCDPISGHTALYWYRQSLGQGLEFLIYFQGNSAPDKSGLPSDRFSAERTGGSVSTLTIQRTQQEDSAVYLCASSRRAGGPPEQFFGPGTRLTVL.

This clonotype appeared many times. The rearrangement joins TRBV27 to TRBJ2-1, with 14 bases identical to TRBD2. Trimming at V came to 5 bases and at J to 7 bases, leaving 7 bases not matched to a gene. Germline V gene lookup returns CDR1 MNHEY and CDR2 SMNVEV (reference sequence). CDR3 length: 16 amino acids. CDR3 DNA sequence: TGTGCCAGCAGTCCGACTAGCGGGGGGGCCTGGAATGAGCAGTTCTTC. This encodes CASSPTSGGAWNEQFF.

The chain combines TRBV12-3 or TRBV12-4 with TRBJ2-2, with a possible D match to TRBD1 (6 bases). This CDR3 has 14 amino acids. Trimming took 8 bases from V and 1 from J, leaving 11 bases between them. CDR3 coding DNA: TGTGCCAGCGGAATACAGGGGAACACCGGGGAGCTGTTTTTT. It specifies CASGIQGNTGELFF.

This clonotype showed up just a few times. This chain connects TRBV5-6 to TRBJ2-1, with D possibly TRBD1 on 5 matching bases. CDR1 and CDR2 (germline): SGHDT, YYEEEE. Between the trimmed V and J ends, which lost 4 bases and 7 bases, there was a span of 9 bases. CDR3 length equals 12 residues. This CDR3 is CASSPTGNEQFF. CDR3 sequence (DNA): TGTGCCAGCAGCCCAACAGGAAATGAGCAGTTCTTC.

This CDR3 is CASSYSAALVFF. The CDR3 DNA reads as TGTGCCAGCAGTTACTCGGCGGCGCTGGTGTTCTTC. The rearrangement uses TRBV6-2 or TRBV6-3 and TRBJ2-1; D ambiguous. Trimming stripped 0 bases from V and 15 bases from J, with 12 bases between. This CDR3 spans 12 amino acids. CDR1 MNHEY and CDR2 SVGEGT come from the germline V gene.

The V call is TRBV4-2, the J call TRBJ2-7; tentatively, D is TRBD1 or TRBD2 (5 bases each). This CDR3 comprises 15 residues. Trimming cost V 0 bases and J 6 bases, with 15 bases left between them. The germline gives CDR1 LGHNA, CDR2 YNFKEQ. The CDR3 bases are TGTGCCAGCAGCCAAGATCTGGGGGAATCGACCGAGCAGTACTTC. Translated: CASSQDLGESTEQYF.

This clonotype has more than one count but fewer than ten. V gene TRBV19 combines with J gene TRBJ1-5; 7 nucleotides line up with TRBD1. CDR1 is LNHDA and CDR2 is SQIVND in the germline V gene (reference sequence). After removal of 8 bases from V and 7 bases from J, the junction contained 8 bases not matched to a gene. The CDR3 length is 13 residues. For the CDR3, the DNA is TGTGCCAGTGCAATACAGGGGAACCAGCCCCAGCATTTT. Its protein is CASAIQGNQPQHF.

This clonotype has a handful of counts. V usage is TRBV6-5 and J usage is TRBJ1-6; perhaps TRBD1 as D (5 bases). Per germline, CDR1 MNHEY and CDR2 SVGAGI. The CDR3 extends over 15 amino acids. The V gene lost 6 bases and the J gene lost 1 base, with 10 bases spanning the gap. This CDR3 reads CASRDRGSYNSPLHF. CDR3 DNA sequence: TGTGCCAGCAGGGACCGGGGGTCCTATAATTCACCCCTCCACTTT.

This clonotype was seen only a few times. This chain joins TRBV20-1 and TRBJ2-3; no definite D call. Trimming pared 0 bases from V and 4 bases from J, leaving 14 bases between. The V gene's germline CDR1 is DFQATT and CDR2 SNEGSKA (reference sequence). The CDR3 runs 15 residues. Here the CDR3 reads CSARDGPPGSDTQYF. The CDR3 DNA sequence: TGCAGTGCTAGAGATGGGCCGCCTGGGTCAGATACGCAGTATTTT.

The chain recombines TRBV9 with TRBJ2-5; 11 bases align to TRBD2. This CDR3 has 16 residues. J was trimmed by 4 bases and V by 0 bases; bases with no gene match: 5. Germline CDR1 SGDLS, CDR2 YYNGEE. CDR3 protein: CASSVAISGGAETQYF. In nucleotides, the CDR3 is TGTGCCAGCAGCGTAGCGATTAGCGGGGGGGCAGAGACCCAGTACTTC.

This chain links TRBV4-1 with TRBJ2-1; a weak D match, TRBD1 (6 bases). The germline V and J ends were trimmed by 4 bases and 0 bases, with 10 bases remaining between them. CDR3 length: 15 amino acids. The germline CDR1 and CDR2 sequences are MGHRA and YSYEKL. CDR3 sequence: CASSPGEFSYNEQFF. The DNA for the CDR3 is TGCGCCAGCAGCCCAGGGGAGTTCTCCTACAATGAGCAGTTCTTC.

This clonotype was counted a few times. The J gene is TRBJ2-1, the V gene TRBV19, with 9 bases identical to TRBD2. The V segment lost 7 bases and the J segment 8 bases; nucleotides outside the gene matches: 15. The CDR3 covers 16 residues. Germline CDR1 reads LNHDA; CDR2 reads SQIVND (reference sequence). The CDR3 loop is CASKGSGRWGEDEQFF. In DNA form, the CDR3 reads TGTGCCAGTAAAGGGAGCGGGAGGTGGGGAGAGGATGAGCAGTTCTTC.

The chain has TRBV5-1 and TRBJ2-3; no firm D call. Trimming pared 1 base from V and 3 bases from J, leaving 9 bases between. Germline CDR1 SGHRS, CDR2 YFSETQ. The CDR3 sequence is 14 residues long. CDR3 protein: CASSLTTGTDTQYF. The CDR3 DNA sequence: TGCGCCAGCAGCTTGACGACTGGGACAGATACGCAGTATTTT.

This clonotype was observed a few times. This chain links TRBV5-6 with TRBJ2-7; D is possibly TRBD1 or TRBD2 (5 bases each). Trimming removed 1 base from V and 6 bases from J, with 20 bases in between. CDR3 length: 16 amino acids. Germline CDR1 reads SGHDT; CDR2 reads YYEEEE. CDR3 sequence: CASSLRDRTLVGEQYF. CDR3 sequence (DNA): TGTGCCAGCAGCTTGCGGGACCGTACCTTGGTCGGCGAGCAGTACTTC.

To note about this clonotype: Mismatch with germline at one junction end may stem from a read error. J is TRBJ2-1 and V is TRBV13; D remains ambiguous. Germline V gives CDR1 PRHDT, CDR2 FYEKMQ (reference sequence). The CDR3 has 12 amino acids. The DNA of the CDR3 is TGTGCCAGCAGCTTAGGCTACGATGAGCAGTTCTTC. Protein product: CASSLGYDEQFF.

This chain uses TRBV10-3 with TRBJ2-1; TRBD2 agrees at 8 bases. Germline trimming cut 3 bases from V and 4 bases from J; bases unmatched to any gene: 5. Germline V gene lookup returns CDR1 ENHRY and CDR2 SYGVKD. The CDR3 is 15 amino acids. As DNA, the CDR3 is TGTGCCATCAGTGAAGCGGGGGAATCGTACAATGAGCAGTTCTTC. Its protein is CAISEAGESYNEQFF.

This rearrangement joins TRBV7-6 to TRBJ2-7, with D possibly being TRBD2 (6 bases). Trimming took 0 bases from V and 2 from J, leaving 11 bases between them. The CDR3 loop spans 15 amino acids. CDR1 is SGHVS and CDR2 is FNYEAQ in the germline V gene. In DNA form, the CDR3 reads TGTGCCAGCAGCTTAGCGCAAGGACTAACCTACGAGCAGTACTTC. It encodes CASSLAQGLTYEQYF.

Only a few counts were recorded for this clonotype. The chain links TRBV7-6 to TRBJ1-5, with D unclear. The CDR3 consists of 13 residues. The germline gives CDR1 SGHVS, CDR2 FNYEAQ. V shed 5 bases and J shed 5 bases, with 10 bases lying between them. DNA of the CDR3: TGTGCCAGCAGCCGTACCTGGGATCAGCCCCAGCATTTT. Translating it yields CASSRTWDQPQHF.

The rearrangement uses TRBV6-2 or TRBV6-3 and TRBJ1-2; 7 bases align to TRBD1. Germline loops: CDR1 MNHEY, CDR2 SVGEGT. There are 14 residues in the CDR3. With V trimmed by 5 bases and J by 4 bases, 7 bases remained unmatched. The CDR3 DNA is TGTGCCAGCAGTCAGCTACAGGGGCTCTATGGCTACACCTTC. It yields the protein CASSQLQGLYGYTF.

The chain links TRBV9 to TRBJ2-1; D is unclear. Germline V gives CDR1 SGDLS, CDR2 YYNGEE. V lost 3 bases and J 16 bases, leaving 11 bases between the germline ends. This CDR3 spans 10 amino acids. The CDR3 DNA follows: TGTGCCAGCAGCGGGATCGAGCTCTTCTTC. This codes for CASSGIELFF.

This clonotype was detected only a few times. As DNA, the CDR3 is TGCAGCGTTTTGGGACAGGGCCACTCCACCTACGAGCAGTACTTC. The encoded protein is CSVLGQGHSTYEQYF. This chain links TRBV29-1 with TRBJ2-7, with 9 bases aligning to TRBD1. CDR1 and CDR2 from the germline V gene are SQVTM and ANQGSEA. J lost 2 bases, V lost 5 bases, and 10 bases had no gene match. The CDR3 has 15 residues.

The chain is built from TRBV7-2 and TRBJ2-1; no definite D call. Looked up from germline, CDR1 is SGHTA and CDR2 is FQGNSA. V was pared by 3 bases and J by 11 bases, with 11 bases between. The CDR3 has 12 amino acids. CDR3 coding DNA: TGTGCCAGCAGCTTCTTAACCCAGCAGCAGTTCTTC. It codes for CASSFLTQQQFF.

This chain uses TRBV3-1 with TRBJ1-2, with TRBD1 matching over 7 bases. Germline V CDR1 and CDR2: LGHDT, YNNKEL (reference sequence). This CDR3 is 13 amino acids long. V lost 2 bases and J lost 8; bases outside the gene matches: 5. The CDR3, as DNA: TGTGCCAGCAGCCAAAGGGACAGTGGGGGCTACACCTTC. This encodes CASSQRDSGGYTF.

This chain joins TRBV12-3 or TRBV12-4 and TRBJ2-1; D remains ambiguous. This CDR3 region has 15 residues. V was trimmed by 4 bases and J by 8 bases, leaving 18 bases between them. The CDR3 is CASSSRALPSDEQFF. The CDR3 coding sequence is TGTGCCAGCAGTTCACGCGCACTCCCGAGCGATGAGCAGTTCTTC.

This clonotype turned up a few times. DNA of the CDR3: TGTGCCACCAGTGATTCGCCTGCCCGGGGTCCTCAGGCCAATGAGCAGTTCTTC. Protein: CATSDSPARGPQANEQFF. The genes are TRBV24-1 and TRBJ2-1; TRBD2 might be the D (5 bases). Trimming removed 2 bases from V and 6 bases from J, with 22 bases in between. Germline V gene lookup returns CDR1 KGHDR and CDR2 SFDVKD. The CDR3 spans 18 residues.

This clonotype was counted ten times or more. The chain employs TRBV12-5 and TRBJ1-1; D is perhaps TRBD1 (6 bases). V was clipped by 0 bases and J by 1 base, with 12 bases between them. Germline-derived CDR1 and CDR2 are LGHNT and FRNRAP. CDR3 length: 16 amino acids. The chain's CDR3 is CASGLVQPGANTEAFF. CDR3 bases: TGTGCTAGTGGTTTGGTACAGCCAGGGGCGAACACTGAAGCTTTCTTT.

This clonotype was detected ten times or more. V and J are TRBV12-3 or TRBV12-4 and TRBJ2-2; perhaps TRBD2 as D (5 bases). This CDR3 spans 15 amino acids. Trimming removed 5 bases at V and 5 bases at J, with 15 bases between. CDR3 residues: CASSPLDPWTGELFF. The CDR3 DNA follows: TGTGCCAGCAGTCCACTAGACCCTTGGACCGGGGAGCTGTTTTTT.

This rearrangement joins TRBV20-1 to TRBJ2-7; tentative D call: TRBD2 (6 bases). Trimming stripped 0 bases from V and 2 bases from J, with 14 bases between. Germline assignment: CDR1 DFQATT and CDR2 SNEGSKA (reference sequence). This CDR3 comprises 15 residues. The CDR3 sequence is CSARDLGGGPYEQYF. In DNA form, the CDR3 reads TGCAGTGCTAGAGATCTCGGGGGAGGCCCCTACGAGCAGTACTTC.

This chain connects TRBV7-9 to TRBJ2-7, with TRBD1 as a possible D gene (6 bases). The germline V gene has CDR1 SEHNR and CDR2 FQNEAQ (reference sequence). The CDR3 covers 15 residues. Trimming took off 1 base at V and 0 bases at J, with 10 bases between the two ends. CDR3 region: CASSLGTGPSYEQYF. CDR3 bases: TGTGCCAGCAGCTTAGGAACAGGGCCCTCCTACGAGCAGTACTTC.

This clonotype was recorded a few times. CDR3 sequence: CSASPGPNQPQHF. CDR3 nucleotides: TGCAGTGCCTCCCCGGGGCCGAATCAGCCCCAGCATTTT. This rearrangement joins TRBV20-1 to TRBJ1-5; possibly TRBD1 for D (5 bases). This CDR3 has 13 amino acids. Trimming removed 6 bases from V and 4 bases from J, with 13 bases in between. The germline V gene has CDR1 DFQATT and CDR2 SNEGSKA (reference sequence).